One sample yielded the 24 T cell receptor beta chains listed below, sequenced in a study of OX40 agonist ivuxolimab in advanced cancers. TCRdb keeps only in-frame clones here, not all; method: immunoSEQ multiplex PCR. The table has fewer than 95,000 clones, around 91% seen once. The starting material was CD4+ or CD8+ T cells sorted from blood, obtained in a trial of the OX40 agonist ivuxolimab. The source is an adult with an advanced solid tumor such as melanoma, head and neck, liver or kidney cancer.

This sequence joins TRBV28 and TRBJ1-5; D possibly corresponds to TRBD1 (6 bases). The CDR3 extends over 17 amino acids. Germline CDR1 reads MDHEN; CDR2 reads SYDVKM. V was pared by 4 bases and J by 0 bases, with 16 bases between. This CDR3 is CASSSPTGQYSNQPQHF. The CDR3 bases are TGTGCCAGCAGTTCTCCGACAGGACAATATAGCAATCAGCCCCAGCATTTT.

A few counts support this clone. The chain joins TRBV7-2 to TRBJ2-1; D perhaps matches TRBD2 (6 bases). Trimming cost V 6 bases and J 0 bases, with 12 bases left between them. In germline, CDR1 is SGHTA, CDR2 FQGNSA. This CDR3 comprises 15 residues. CDR3 in DNA: TGTGCCAGCAGAAGAGACGGGGGCTCCTACAATGAGCAGTTCTTC. Residues: CASRRDGGSYNEQFF.

The chain joins TRBV21-1 to TRBJ2-7; TRBD2 reflects the table's D call only, with no check against the DNA. TRBV21-1 is described as a pseudogene. The CDR3 length is 16 residues. The CDR3 is CASSKYKREVSYEQYF. As DNA, the CDR3 is TGTGCCAGCAGCAAATATAAGCGGGAAGTCTCCTACGAGCAGTACTTC.

The CDR3 coding sequence is TGTGCCACCAGCAGAGATATGTTTGAGCGGTATAGAGAGACCCAGTACTTC. It codes for CATSRDMFERYRETQYF. This chain links TRBV15 with TRBJ2-5, with D possibly TRBD2 on 5 matching bases. From germline, CDR1 is LNHNV and CDR2 YYDKDF (reference sequence). Trimming took off 0 bases at V and 4 bases at J, with 18 bases between the two ends. The CDR3 extends over 17 amino acids.

This chain uses TRBV18 with TRBJ2-1, with D possibly being TRBD1 (6 bases). This CDR3 is 13 amino acids long. CDR1 KGHSH and CDR2 LQKENI come from the germline V gene. Trimming took 0 bases from V and 8 from J, leaving 8 bases between them. The CDR3 DNA reads as TGTGCCAGCTCACCACCTCAGGGGCATGAGCAGTTCTTC. This encodes CASSPPQGHEQFF.

The chain joins TRBV18 to TRBJ1-4; 7 bases fit TRBD1. The V segment lost 4 bases and the J segment 8 bases; nucleotides outside the gene matches: 10. Germline lookup yields CDR1 KGHSH and CDR2 LQKENI. The CDR3 loop spans 15 amino acids. Written as DNA, the CDR3 is TGTGCCAGCTCACACCAGGGGGGGCCCCGAGAAAAACTGTTTTTT. Translating gives CASSHQGGPREKLFF.

This rearrangement joins TRBV5-1 to TRBJ2-7, with D maybe TRBD2 (6 bases). Per germline, CDR1 SGHRS and CDR2 YFSETQ. V lost 4 bases, J lost 6 bases, and 17 bases lay in between. The CDR3 is 14 amino acids. In DNA form, the CDR3 reads TGCGCCAGCAGCACCGGGACTGCCGGGAGCGAGCAGTACTTC. This encodes CASSTGTAGSEQYF.

The rearrangement uses TRBV28 and TRBJ2-1; 11 bases map to TRBD2. The CDR3 runs to 16 residues. With 5 bases clipped from V and 7 bases from J, the junction kept 10 bases outside the gene matches. Germline V gene sequence: CDR1 MDHEN, CDR2 SYDVKM. The CDR3 nucleotides read TGTGCCAGCAGTACTCCGGCCCTAGCGGGGGGTAATGAGCAGTTCTTC. This sequence encodes CASSTPALAGGNEQFF.

This clone was counted once. V and J are TRBV10-3 and TRBJ2-3; TRBD1 matches at 8 bases. Unmatched junction bases numbered 8, after V lost 2 bases and J lost 4 bases. From germline, CDR1 is ENHRY and CDR2 SYGVKD. The CDR3 runs 16 residues. CDR3 sequence reads: CAISEQDRGRADTQYF. In nucleotides, the CDR3 is TGTGCCATCAGTGAGCAAGACAGGGGAAGGGCAGATACGCAGTATTTT.

The chain carries TRBV7-3 and TRBJ2-3, with a weak D call TRBD1 (6 bases). Trimming pared 2 bases from V and 0 bases from J, leaving 9 bases between. The length of the CDR3 is 15 residues. Germline V gene lookup returns CDR1 SGHTA and CDR2 FQGTGA. The CDR3 DNA sequence: TGTGCCAGCAGCTTAGGGACAACTAGCACAGATACGCAGTATTTT. Protein product: CASSLGTTSTDTQYF.

The chain uses TRBV4-3 and TRBJ2-2; unclear D gene. The CDR3 is made up of 15 amino acids. Germline CDR1 reads LGHNA; CDR2 reads YSLEER. The germline V and J ends were trimmed by 0 bases and 2 bases, with 7 bases remaining between them. CDR3 protein: CASSQDMGNTGELFF. For the CDR3, the DNA is TGCGCCAGCAGCCAAGATATGGGAAACACCGGGGAGCTGTTTTTT.

The V call is TRBV10-3, the J call TRBJ1-1; tentatively, D is TRBD1 (5 bases). Trimming stripped 6 bases from V and 4 bases from J, with 15 bases between. The CDR3 contains 14 residues. The germline V gene encodes CDR1 ENHRY and CDR2 SYGVKD. The CDR3 is CAIRPRDLGTEAFF. CDR3 coding DNA: TGTGCCATCAGACCTAGGGACCTAGGCACTGAAGCTTTCTTT.

J is TRBJ2-5 and V is TRBV6-1, with D perhaps matching TRBD2 (7 bases). This CDR3 contains 15 residues. The germline V gene encodes CDR1 MNHNS and CDR2 SASEGT. The V gene lost 7 bases and the J gene lost 4 bases, with 19 bases spanning the gap. The CDR3 nucleotides read TGTGCCAGCACATGGAGTGTCGGGGGGCGAGAGACCCAGTACTTC. Encoded protein: CASTWSVGGRETQYF.

The chain joins TRBV5-4 to TRBJ2-5; 7 positions agree with TRBD2. This CDR3 has 16 residues. Trimming at V came to 4 bases and at J to 2 bases, leaving 11 bases not matched to a gene. CDR1 SGHNT and CDR2 YYREEE come from the germline V gene (reference sequence). The CDR3 spells CASSPLGGAGQETQYF. The CDR3, as DNA: TGTGCCAGCAGCCCGCTAGGAGGAGCGGGACAAGAGACCCAGTACTTC. Full variable domain (rest looked up from reference TRBV5-4 and TRBJ2-5): ETGVTQSPTHLIKTRGQQVTLRCSSQSGHNTVSWYQQALGQGPQFIFQYYREEENGRGNFPPRFSGLQFPNYSSELNVNALELDDSALYLCASSPLGGAGQETQYFGPGTRLLVL.

This rearrangement joins TRBV2 to TRBJ2-2, with 9 bases aligning to TRBD1. The CDR3 contains 15 residues. Per germline, CDR1 SNHLY and CDR2 FYNNEI. Trimming cost V 6 bases and J 2 bases; bases outside gene matches: 4. The CDR3 DNA sequence: TGTGCCAGCAGGGCGGGACAGGGTAACACCGGGGAGCTGTTTTTT. Its translation is CASRAGQGNTGELFF.

This chain connects TRBV10-3 to TRBJ1-5; the D gene is possibly TRBD1 (5 bases). Germline CDR1 is ENHRY and CDR2 is SYGVKD. This CDR3 contains 14 residues. V was shortened by 5 bases and J by 4 bases, with 12 bases between the two germline ends. CDR3 in amino acids: CAISPTVGNQPQHF. In DNA form, the CDR3 reads TGTGCCATCAGTCCGACAGTAGGGAATCAGCCCCAGCATTTT.

The chain couples TRBV11-3 to TRBJ1-2; unclear D gene. Trimming cost V 3 bases and J 5 bases, with 16 bases left between them. CDR3 length: 15 residues. Germline CDR1 and CDR2: SGHNT and YENEEA. The CDR3 coding sequence is TGTGCCAGCAGCTTTTCGGCACCGGTTGCGTATGGCTACACCTTC. This sequence encodes CASSFSAPVAYGYTF.

This clone has a single count. CDR3 protein: CASSQEDYREGELFF. CDR3 nucleotide sequence: TGCGCCAGCAGCCAAGAAGATTATAGGGAGGGGGAGCTGTTTTTT. The chain recombines TRBV4-1 with TRBJ2-2; TRBD2 might be the D (5 bases). Between the trimmed V and J ends, which lost 0 bases and 8 bases, there was a span of 13 bases. Per the germline V gene, CDR1 is MGHRA and CDR2 is YSYEKL. The CDR3 is 15 amino acids.

This chain links TRBV30 with TRBJ2-1, with TRBD2 identical over 9 bases. The CDR3 consists of 14 residues. The V and J ends lost 3 bases and 8 bases, in that order; junction bases with no gene match: 8. Germline lookup yields CDR1 GTSNPN and CDR2 SVGIG (reference sequence). The CDR3, as DNA: TGTGCCTGGAGCCGTAGCGGGAGCTTCTATGAGCAGTTCTTC. Its protein is CAWSRSGSFYEQFF. The variable domain in full, completed from reference TRBV30 and TRBJ2-1, reads SQTIHQWPATLVQPVGSPLSLECTVEGTSNPNLYWYRQAAGRGLQLLFYSVGIGQISSEVPQNLSASRPQDRQFILSSKKLLLSDSGFYLCAWSRSGSFYEQFFGPGTRLTVL.

V usage is TRBV7-9 and J usage is TRBJ2-5, with 8 bases lining up with TRBD1. Trimming took 4 bases from V and 1 from J; bases not matched to a gene: 5. The CDR3 is 15 residues long. Germline CDR1 and CDR2: SEHNR and FQNEAQ (reference sequence). The CDR3 spells CASSSWTGSQETQYF. The CDR3 DNA reads TGTGCCAGCAGCTCCTGGACAGGGTCCCAAGAGACCCAGTACTTC.

The V gene is TRBV2, the J gene TRBJ2-3, with D perhaps TRBD2 (5 bases). Germline V CDR1 and CDR2: SNHLY, FYNNEI. The CDR3 extends over 14 amino acids. Trimming shortened V by 5 bases and J by 0 bases, and 9 bases separated the two germline ends. CDR3 sequence (DNA): TGTGCCAGCAGTTCATGGACTAGCACAGATACGCAGTATTTT. It codes for CASSSWTSTDTQYF.

The chain is built from TRBV15 and TRBJ2-3; the D gene is possibly TRBD2 (6 bases). CDR1 is LNHNV and CDR2 is YYDKDF in the germline V gene (reference sequence). V was pared by 3 bases and J by 0 bases, with 13 bases between. The CDR3 has 16 amino acids. Here the CDR3 DNA reads TGTGCCACCAGCAGGTGGACTGGGACTAGCACAGATACGCAGTATTTT. Its protein product is CATSRWTGTSTDTQYF.

The chain combines TRBV2 with TRBJ2-3; tentative D call: TRBD2 (5 bases). Per germline, CDR1 SNHLY and CDR2 FYNNEI. The length of the CDR3 is 14 residues. V gave up 4 bases and J gave up 0 bases, with 8 bases separating them. Here the CDR3 reads CASSGGGSTDTQYF. For the CDR3, the DNA is TGTGCCAGCAGTGGCGGCGGGAGCACAGATACGCAGTATTTT.

V gene TRBV6-5 combines with J gene TRBJ2-3; 8 bases are shared with TRBD1. This CDR3 has 13 amino acids. Germline-derived CDR1 and CDR2 are MNHEY and SVGAGI. The V and J ends lost 6 bases and 7 bases, in that order; junction bases with no gene match: 6. CDR3 residues: CASRSRTGNTQYF. The CDR3 DNA follows: TGTGCCAGCAGGTCCAGGACAGGGAATACGCAGTATTTT.